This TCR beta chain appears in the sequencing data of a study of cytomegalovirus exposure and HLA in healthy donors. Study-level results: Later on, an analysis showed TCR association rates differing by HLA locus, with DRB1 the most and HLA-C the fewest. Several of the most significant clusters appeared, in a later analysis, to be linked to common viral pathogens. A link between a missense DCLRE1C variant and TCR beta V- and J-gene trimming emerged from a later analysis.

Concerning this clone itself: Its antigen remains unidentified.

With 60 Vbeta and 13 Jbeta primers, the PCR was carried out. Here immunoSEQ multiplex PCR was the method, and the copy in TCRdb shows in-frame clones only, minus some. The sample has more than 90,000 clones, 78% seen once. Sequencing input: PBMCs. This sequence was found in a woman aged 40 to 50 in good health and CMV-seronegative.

The CDR3 reads CASSDTSADTQYF. The CDR3 nucleotides are TGTGCCAGCAGTGATACTAGCGCCGATACGCAGTATTTT. This chain connects TRBV28 to TRBJ2-3, with 7 bases lining up with TRBD2. The CDR3 covers 13 residues. Germline V gene sequence: CDR1 MDHEN, CDR2 SYDVKM. The J segment lost 6 bases and the V segment lost 5 bases, leaving 5 bases of the junction unmatched.